The source of this T cell receptor (beta chain) is a study of graft-versus-host responses after intestinal transplantation. The CDR3 is made up of 18 amino acids. V lost 0 bases, J lost 0 bases, and 13 bases lay in between. Germline CDR1 is SGHRS and CDR2 is YFSETQ. Points on this clone: Antigen specificity is unknown.

Study-wide results and limits: Elevated graft-versus-host to host-versus-graft clonal ratios in allografts were recorded for patients with graft-donor T cell macrochimerism. GvH clones detected in recipient marrow included some appearing first in ileum or blood.

Produced via immunoSEQ multiplex PCR; TCRdb's table is partial and in-frame only. Among 65,000 to 90,000 clones listed, about nine tenths were seen once. This clonotype was obtained from a human donor who was the organ donor for an intestinal transplant. The chain combines TRBV5-1 with TRBJ1-6; D might be TRBD1 (6 bases). The sample here was unstimulated CD8+ T cells sorted from spleen or lymph node cells, taken before transplant. CDR3 DNA sequence: TGCGCCAGCAGCTTGGATTCAGGGGCCAGCTCCTATAATTCACCCCTCCACTTT. It is translated as CASSLDSGASSYNSPLHF. Complete variable domain (other parts from reference TRBV5-1 and TRBJ1-6): KAGVTQTPRYLIKTRGQQVTLSCSPISGHRSVSWYQQTPGQGLQFLFEYFSETQRNKGNFPGRFSGRQFSNSRSEMNVSTLELGDSALYLCASSLDSGASSYNSPLHFGNGTRLTVT.